Below are 14 T cell receptor beta chains sequenced from a single sample in a study of early T cells in non-severe SARS-CoV-2 infection. TCRdb reanalysed the 5' RACE reads using MiXCR and keeps one entry per CDR3 protein. The sample lists tens of thousands of distinct CDR3 sequences, more than 4.5% occurring once. Sequenced: whole blood. These receptors were obtained from an adult who was a healthcare worker with PCR-confirmed SARS-CoV-2 infection or an uninfected control (not recorded which).

This clonotype was counted at least ten times. J is TRBJ2-7 and V is TRBV7-9, with 12 positions matching TRBD1. Trimming cost V 5 bases and J 6 bases; bases outside gene matches: 5. CDR3 size: 14 residues. Germline V gives CDR1 SEHNR, CDR2 FQNEAQ (reference sequence). CDR3 in DNA: TGTGCCAGCAGCCCGGGACAGGGGGCGAGCGAGCAGTACTTC. Translated, it gives CASSPGQGASEQYF.

By proportion, this clonotype is medium-sized (0.01 to 0.1%). This sequence joins TRBV28 and TRBJ2-3; no reliable D call. Germline loops: CDR1 MDHEN, CDR2 SYDVKM. Trimming shortened V by 6 bases and J by 4 bases, and 5 bases separated the two germline ends. CDR3 length equals 11 residues. In DNA, the CDR3 is TGTGCCAGCAGCCAGGCAGATACGCAGTATTTT. Its protein product is CASSQADTQYF.

This clonotype was observed at least ten times. The chain has TRBV20-1 and TRBJ2-7; D unresolved. This CDR3 region has 15 residues. Trimming took off 3 bases at V and 2 bases at J, with 17 bases between the two ends. Germline V CDR1 and CDR2: DFQATT, SNEGSKA (reference sequence). Here the CDR3 reads CSASITSSFTYEQYF. The CDR3 nucleotides are TGCAGTGCTAGTATCACCTCCAGCTTTACCTACGAGCAGTACTTC.

This clonotype came up a few times. The CDR3 sequence is CASTNRRDHEQFF. Here the CDR3 DNA reads TGTGCCAGCACCAATCGGCGGGACCATGAGCAGTTCTTC. The chain is built from TRBV11-2 and TRBJ2-1; TRBD2 is a possible D gene (6 bases). This CDR3 region has 13 residues. Deletions cut 7 bases from V and 8 bases from J, with 15 bases between. Germline CDR1 is SGHAT and CDR2 is FQNNGV.

In this sample, this clonotype turned up a few times. This sequence joins TRBV5-1 and TRBJ1-3; 7 bases map to TRBD1. The CDR3 loop spans 15 amino acids. The trim removed 0 bases at V and 2 bases at J, leaving 2 bases unmatched. Germline V gene sequence: CDR1 SGHRS, CDR2 YFSETQ. CDR3: CASSLAQGAGNTIYF. As DNA, the CDR3 is TGCGCCAGCAGCTTGGCCCAGGGGGCTGGAAACACCATATATTTT.

This clonotype turned up a few times. The chain couples TRBV16 to TRBJ1-2; D may be TRBD1 (5 bases). Per germline, CDR1 KGHSY and CDR2 FQNENV. The CDR3 has 16 residues. Trimming removed 4 bases from V and 4 bases from J, with 19 bases in between. CDR3 DNA sequence: TGTGCCAGCAGCCCCCGAGTGGGCAGGGCCCCCTATGGCTACACCTTC. Protein: CASSPRVGRAPYGYTF.

In this sample, this clonotype turned up many times. The V gene is TRBV18, the J gene TRBJ1-5; no firm D call. The CDR3 contains 14 residues. The V end was cut by 3 bases, the J end by 0 bases, with 6 bases between. Germline values: CDR1 KGHSH, CDR2 LQKENI. This CDR3 is CASSPQFSNQPQHF. CDR3 bases: TGTGCCAGCTCACCTCAGTTTAGCAATCAGCCCCAGCATTTT.

This clonotype was seen at least ten times. The chain joins TRBV19 to TRBJ2-7, with D maybe TRBD2 (5 bases). Per germline, CDR1 LNHDA and CDR2 SQIVND (reference sequence). V was trimmed by 1 base and J by 1 base, leaving 11 bases between them. The length of the CDR3 is 15 residues. CDR3 residues: CASSIAPDWSYEQYF. CDR3 coding DNA: TGTGCCAGTAGTATAGCACCGGACTGGTCCTACGAGCAGTACTTC.

This chain uses TRBV11-3 with TRBJ1-2; D is uncertain. CDR1 is SGHNT, CDR2 YENEEA, per germline. The CDR3 extends over 15 amino acids. V gave up 10 bases and J gave up 3 bases, with 21 bases separating them. CDR3 nucleotides: TGTGCCACCCCCAAGCCGCGGTCAGAGGACTATGGCTACACCTTC. Its translation is CATPKPRSEDYGYTF. Combining the CDR3 with reference TRBV11-3 and TRBJ1-2 gives the whole variable domain EAGVVQSPRYKIIEKKQPVAFWCNPISGHNTLYWYLQNLGQGPELLIRYENEEAVDDSQLPKDRFSAERLKGVDSTLKIQPAELGDSAVYLCATPKPRSEDYGYTFGSGTRLTVV.

This clonotype was found many times. V is TRBV2 and J is TRBJ2-7, with D hard to call. V gave up 3 bases and J gave up 0 bases, with 15 bases separating them. The CDR3 consists of 16 residues. Germline loops: CDR1 SNHLY, CDR2 FYNNEI. CDR3 sequence: CASSEEGRASSYEQYF. Written as DNA, the CDR3 is TGTGCCAGCAGTGAGGAAGGACGCGCGAGCTCCTACGAGCAGTACTTC. Using reference TRBV2 and TRBJ2-7 for the parts outside the CDR3, the full variable domain is EPEVTQTPSHQVTQMGQEVILRCVPISNHLYFYWYRQILGQKVEFLVSFYNNEISEKSEIFDDQFSVERPDGSNFTLKIRSTKLEDSAMYFCASSEEGRASSYEQYFGPGTRLTVT.

This clonotype appeared a few times. The chain links TRBV5-1 to TRBJ1-1; 8 bases map to TRBD1. This CDR3 is 12 amino acids long. CDR1 and CDR2 from the germline V gene are SGHRS and YFSETQ. V lost 0 bases and J lost 8; bases outside the gene matches: 0. The CDR3 coding sequence is TGCGCCAGCAGCTTGGGGGACAGGGAAGCTTTCTTT. It is translated as CASSLGDREAFF.

The table lists this clonotype with a few counts. The chain employs TRBV24-1 and TRBJ2-2; no reliable D call. Germline CDR1 and CDR2: KGHDR and SFDVKD. Trimming cost V 5 bases and J 2 bases, with 17 bases left between them. The CDR3 is 17 residues long. The CDR3 reads CATSVTPGNLNTGELFF. The CDR3 DNA sequence: TGTGCCACCAGTGTTACACCCGGCAATCTAAACACCGGGGAGCTGTTTTTT.

This clonotype was seen at least ten times. The V and J genes are TRBV5-6 and TRBJ1-6; TRBD1 matches 7 bases. The CDR3 is 14 residues long. V trimming: 4 bases; J trimming: 12 bases; junction bases outside the gene matches: 10. Germline loops: CDR1 SGHDT, CDR2 YYEEEE. The CDR3 is CASSPPGTELPLHF. In nucleotides, the CDR3 is TGTGCCAGCAGCCCACCCGGGACAGAACTACCCCTCCACTTT.

This clonotype has at least ten counts. V is TRBV2 and J is TRBJ2-5; D uncertain. V gave up 4 bases and J gave up 2 bases, with 11 bases separating them. Germline assignment: CDR1 SNHLY and CDR2 FYNNEI. The CDR3 has 14 amino acids. The CDR3: CASSGHLIQETQYF. CDR3 DNA sequence: TGTGCCAGCAGTGGGCACCTGATACAAGAGACCCAGTACTTC.